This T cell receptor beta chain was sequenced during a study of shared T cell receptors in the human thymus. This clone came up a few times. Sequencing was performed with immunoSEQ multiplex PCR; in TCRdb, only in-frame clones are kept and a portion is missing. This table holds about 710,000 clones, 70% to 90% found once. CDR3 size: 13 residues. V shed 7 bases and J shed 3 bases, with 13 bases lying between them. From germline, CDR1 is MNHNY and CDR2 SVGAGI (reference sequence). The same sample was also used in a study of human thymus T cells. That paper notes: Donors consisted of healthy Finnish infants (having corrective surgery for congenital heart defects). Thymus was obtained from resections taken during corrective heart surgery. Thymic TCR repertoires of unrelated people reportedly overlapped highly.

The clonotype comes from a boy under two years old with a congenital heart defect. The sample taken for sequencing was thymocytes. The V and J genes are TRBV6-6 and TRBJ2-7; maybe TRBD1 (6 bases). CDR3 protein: CASTGRGGYEQYF. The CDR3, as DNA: TGTGCCAGCACGGGGAGAGGGGGCTACGAGCAGTACTTC.